This T cell receptor (beta chain) is from a study of CD8 T cells in Susac syndrome. This CDR3 region has 16 residues. CDR1 and CDR2 from the germline V gene are DFQATT and SNEGSKA (reference sequence). Losses at the gene ends were 3 bases for V and 0 bases for J; bases not matched to a gene: 7. The authors reverse transcribed roughly 0.45 to 1 ug RNA with random hexamers. MiXCR was run by TCRdb on the immunoSEQ multiplex PCR reads, yielding one entry per CDR3 protein. The sample has around 300,000 distinct CDR3 sequences; roughly nine tenths are singletons. The chain carries TRBV20-1 and TRBJ2-2, with TRBD2 identical over 7 bases. The sequence derives from a human donor with multiple sclerosis. The sample was CD4+ T cells from PBMCs. CDR3 loop: CSASVGGGANTGELFF. In DNA form, the CDR3 reads TGCAGTGCTAGTGTTGGGGGGGGAGCGAACACCGGGGAGCTGTTTTTT.